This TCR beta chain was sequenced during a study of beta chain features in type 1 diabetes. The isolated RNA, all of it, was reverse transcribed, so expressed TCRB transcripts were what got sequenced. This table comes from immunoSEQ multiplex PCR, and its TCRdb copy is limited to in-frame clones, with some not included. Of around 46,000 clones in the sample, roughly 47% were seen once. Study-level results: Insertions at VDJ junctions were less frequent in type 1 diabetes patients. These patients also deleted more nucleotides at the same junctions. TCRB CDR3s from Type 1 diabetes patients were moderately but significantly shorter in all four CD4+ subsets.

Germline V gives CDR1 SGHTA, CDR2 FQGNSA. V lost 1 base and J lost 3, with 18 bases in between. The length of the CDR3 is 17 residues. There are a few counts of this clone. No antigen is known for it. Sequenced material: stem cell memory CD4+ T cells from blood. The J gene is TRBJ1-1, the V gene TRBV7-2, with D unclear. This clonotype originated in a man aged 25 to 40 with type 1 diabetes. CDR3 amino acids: CASSLVGRFLRDTEAFF. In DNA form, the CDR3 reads TGTGCCAGCAGCTTAGTTGGGAGGTTTTTGAGGGACACTGAAGCTTTCTTT.